The 4 T cell receptor beta chains reported below all come from one sample, sequenced in a study of OX40 agonist ivuxolimab in advanced cancers. Using immunoSEQ multiplex PCR, the repertoire was profiled, and TCRdb retains in-frame clones only, with some absent. The sample has 90,000 or so clones, about 87% seen once. This sample comprised CD4+ or CD8+ T cells sorted from blood, obtained in a trial of the OX40 agonist ivuxolimab. All receptors come from an adult with an advanced solid tumor such as melanoma, head and neck, liver or kidney cancer.

This chain uses TRBV27 with TRBJ1-2; TRBD1 matches at 7 bases. Trimming cost V 7 bases and J 8 bases; bases outside gene matches: 13. This CDR3 spans 14 amino acids. Germline lookup yields CDR1 MNHEY and CDR2 SMNVEV (reference sequence). CDR3 residues: CASTGQGEVWGYTF. CDR3 sequence (DNA): TGTGCCAGCACGGGTCAGGGGGAGGTTTGGGGCTACACCTTC.

The chain uses TRBV5-6 and TRBJ2-7; TRBD1 or TRBD2 may be the D gene (6 bases each). The CDR3 sequence is 14 residues long. Germline CDR1 and CDR2: SGHDT and YYEEEE. Trimming removed 0 bases from V and 6 bases from J, with 13 bases in between. The CDR3 DNA follows: TGTGCCAGCAGCTTGGAGGGCAGGGGAGGCGAGCAGTACTTC. Its protein is CASSLEGRGGEQYF. Using reference TRBV5-6 and TRBJ2-7 for the parts outside the CDR3, the full variable domain is DAGVTQSPTHLIKTRGQQVTLRCSPKSGHDTVSWYQQALGQGPQFIFQYYEEEERQRGNFPDRFSGHQFPNYSSELNVNALLLGDSALYLCASSLEGRGGEQYFGPGTRLTVT.

This CDR3 is CAWTGGNNEKLFF. The CDR3 coding sequence is TGTGCCTGGACAGGCGGAAATAATGAAAAACTGTTTTTT. This chain connects TRBV30 to TRBJ1-4; D is unclear. Trimming removed 4 bases from V and 4 bases from J, with 10 bases in between. Germline V gives CDR1 GTSNPN, CDR2 SVGIG (reference sequence). The CDR3 extends over 13 amino acids.

The chain uses TRBV2 and TRBJ1-2, with a weak D call TRBD1 (6 bases). From germline, CDR1 is SNHLY and CDR2 FYNNEI. This CDR3 contains 13 residues. The ends were cut back, 1 base at V and 4 bases at J, with 7 bases in the middle. The CDR3, as DNA: TGTGCCAGCAGTGAAGGACAGGTCTATGGCTACACCTTC. Amino acids: CASSEGQVYGYTF.